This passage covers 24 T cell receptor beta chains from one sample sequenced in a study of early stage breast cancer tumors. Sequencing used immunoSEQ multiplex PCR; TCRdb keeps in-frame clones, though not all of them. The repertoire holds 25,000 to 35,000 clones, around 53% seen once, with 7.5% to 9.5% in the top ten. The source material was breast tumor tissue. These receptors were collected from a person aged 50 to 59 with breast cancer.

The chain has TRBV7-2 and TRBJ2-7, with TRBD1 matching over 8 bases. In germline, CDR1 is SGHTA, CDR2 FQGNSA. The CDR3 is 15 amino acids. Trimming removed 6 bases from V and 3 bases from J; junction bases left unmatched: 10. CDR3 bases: TGTGCCAGCAGACTTGACAGGGGAGGATTCTACGAGCAGTACTTC. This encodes CASRLDRGGFYEQYF.

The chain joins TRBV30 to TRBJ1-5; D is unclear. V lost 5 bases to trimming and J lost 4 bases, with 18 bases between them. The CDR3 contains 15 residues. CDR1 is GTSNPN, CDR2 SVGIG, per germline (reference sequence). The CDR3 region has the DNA TGTGCCTGGTCCAGGCGAGGGTTAGAGAATCAGCCCCAGCATTTT. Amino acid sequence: CAWSRRGLENQPQHF.

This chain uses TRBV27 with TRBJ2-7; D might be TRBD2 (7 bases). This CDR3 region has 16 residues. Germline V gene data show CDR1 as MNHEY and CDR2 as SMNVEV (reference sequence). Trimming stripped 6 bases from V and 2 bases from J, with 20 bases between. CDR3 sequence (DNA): TGTGCCAGCAGACCGAATAGGGGGGAGGGAACCTACGAGCAGTACTTC. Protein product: CASRPNRGEGTYEQYF.

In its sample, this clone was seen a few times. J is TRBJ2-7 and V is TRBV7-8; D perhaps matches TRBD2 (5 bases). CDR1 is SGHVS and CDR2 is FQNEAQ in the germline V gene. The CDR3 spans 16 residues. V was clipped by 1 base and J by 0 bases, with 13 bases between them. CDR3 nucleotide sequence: TGTGCCAGCAGCTTAGAGGGAGTACGGTCCTCCTACGAGCAGTACTTC. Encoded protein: CASSLEGVRSSYEQYF.

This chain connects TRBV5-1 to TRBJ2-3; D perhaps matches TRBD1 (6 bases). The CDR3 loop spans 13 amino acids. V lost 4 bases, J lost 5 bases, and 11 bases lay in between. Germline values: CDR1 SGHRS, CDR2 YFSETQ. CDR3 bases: TGCGCCAGCAGCCACGAGGGGGAAGATACGCAGTATTTT. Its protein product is CASSHEGEDTQYF.

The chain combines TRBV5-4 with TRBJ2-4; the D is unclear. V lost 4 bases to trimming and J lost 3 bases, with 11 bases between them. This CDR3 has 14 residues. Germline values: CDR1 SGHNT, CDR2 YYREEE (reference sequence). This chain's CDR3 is CASSPMDDKNIQYF. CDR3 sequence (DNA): TGTGCCAGCAGCCCAATGGATGACAAAAACATTCAGTACTTC. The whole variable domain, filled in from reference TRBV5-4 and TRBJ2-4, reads ETGVTQSPTHLIKTRGQQVTLRCSSQSGHNTVSWYQQALGQGPQFIFQYYREEENGRGNFPPRFSGLQFPNYSSELNVNALELDDSALYLCASSPMDDKNIQYFGAGTRLSVL.

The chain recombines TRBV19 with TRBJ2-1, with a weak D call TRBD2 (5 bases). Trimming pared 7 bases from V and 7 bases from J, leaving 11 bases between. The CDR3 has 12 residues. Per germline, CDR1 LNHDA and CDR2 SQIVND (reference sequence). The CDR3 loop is CASTLGSNEQFF. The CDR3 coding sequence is TGTGCCAGTACCTTAGGGAGTAATGAGCAGTTCTTC.

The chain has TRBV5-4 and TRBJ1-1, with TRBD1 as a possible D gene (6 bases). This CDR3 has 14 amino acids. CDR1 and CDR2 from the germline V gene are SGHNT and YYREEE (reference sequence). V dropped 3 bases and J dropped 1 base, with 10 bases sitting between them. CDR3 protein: CASSWNRENTEAFF. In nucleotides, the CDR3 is TGTGCCAGCAGCTGGAACAGGGAGAACACTGAAGCTTTCTTT. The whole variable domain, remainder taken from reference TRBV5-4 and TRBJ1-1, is ETGVTQSPTHLIKTRGQQVTLRCSSQSGHNTVSWYQQALGQGPQFIFQYYREEENGRGNFPPRFSGLQFPNYSSELNVNALELDDSALYLCASSWNRENTEAFFGQGTRLTVV.

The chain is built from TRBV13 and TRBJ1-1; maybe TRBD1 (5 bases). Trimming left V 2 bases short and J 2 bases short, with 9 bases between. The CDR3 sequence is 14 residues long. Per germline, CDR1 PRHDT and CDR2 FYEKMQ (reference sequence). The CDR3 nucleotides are TGTGCCAGCAGCTTACGTGGACACAACACTGAAGCTTTCTTT. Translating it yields CASSLRGHNTEAFF.

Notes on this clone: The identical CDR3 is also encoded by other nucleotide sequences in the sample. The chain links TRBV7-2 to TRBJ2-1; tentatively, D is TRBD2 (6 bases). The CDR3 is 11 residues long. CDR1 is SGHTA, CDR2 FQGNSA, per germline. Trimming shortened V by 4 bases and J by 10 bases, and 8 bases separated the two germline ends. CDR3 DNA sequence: TGTGCCAGCAGCTCGCGGGGCGAGCAGTTCTTC. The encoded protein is CASSSRGEQFF.

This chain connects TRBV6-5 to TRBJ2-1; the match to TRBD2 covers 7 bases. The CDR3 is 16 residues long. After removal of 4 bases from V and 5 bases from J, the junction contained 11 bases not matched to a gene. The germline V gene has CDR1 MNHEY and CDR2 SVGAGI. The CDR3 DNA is TGTGCCAGCAGTTCCGCTAGCGGTATCGGACACAATGAGCAGTTCTTC. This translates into CASSSASGIGHNEQFF.

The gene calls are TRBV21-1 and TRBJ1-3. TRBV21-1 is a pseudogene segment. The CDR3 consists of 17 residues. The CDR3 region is CASSKEARGGSGNTIYF. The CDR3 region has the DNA TGTGCCAGCAGCAAAGAGGCCAGGGGGGGCTCTGGAAACACCATATATTTT.

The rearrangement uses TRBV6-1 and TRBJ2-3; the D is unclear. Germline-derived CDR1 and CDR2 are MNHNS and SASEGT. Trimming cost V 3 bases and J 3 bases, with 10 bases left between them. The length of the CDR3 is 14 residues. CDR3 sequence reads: CASSDGTWTDTQYF. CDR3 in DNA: TGTGCCAGCAGTGATGGTACGTGGACAGATACGCAGTATTTT.

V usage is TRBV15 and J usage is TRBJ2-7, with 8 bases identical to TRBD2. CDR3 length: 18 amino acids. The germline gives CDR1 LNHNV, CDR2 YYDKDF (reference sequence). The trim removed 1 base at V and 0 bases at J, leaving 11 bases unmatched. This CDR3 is CATSRGGVAGTNSYEQYF. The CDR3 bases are TGTGCCACCAGCAGAGGGGGAGTAGCGGGAACTAACTCCTACGAGCAGTACTTC.

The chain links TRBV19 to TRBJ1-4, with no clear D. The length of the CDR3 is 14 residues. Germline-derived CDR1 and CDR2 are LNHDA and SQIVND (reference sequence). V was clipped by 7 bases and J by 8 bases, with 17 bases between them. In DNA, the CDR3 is TGTGCCAGTAAACCGCCGGGGATCCGGGAAAAACTGTTTTTT. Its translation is CASKPPGIREKLFF.

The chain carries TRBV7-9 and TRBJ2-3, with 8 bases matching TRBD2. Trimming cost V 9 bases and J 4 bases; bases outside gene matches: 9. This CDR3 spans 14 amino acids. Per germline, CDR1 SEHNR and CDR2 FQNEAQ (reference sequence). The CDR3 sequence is CASNKAGEADTQYF. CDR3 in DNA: TGTGCCAGTAATAAAGCGGGAGAGGCAGATACGCAGTATTTT. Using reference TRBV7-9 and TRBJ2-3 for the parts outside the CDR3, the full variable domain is DTGVSQNPRHKITKRGQNVTFRCDPISEHNRLYWYRQTLGQGPEFLTYFQNEAQLEKSRLLSDRFSAERPKGSFSTLEIQRTEQGDSAMYLCASNKAGEADTQYFGPGTRLTVL.

The CDR3: CASSQAPYGYTF. The CDR3 DNA reads TGCGCCAGCAGCCAAGCTCCCTATGGCTACACCTTC. The V and J genes are TRBV4-1 and TRBJ1-2; D gene unclear. The CDR3 contains 12 residues. Germline V gene data show CDR1 as MGHRA and CDR2 as YSYEKL. Trimming stripped 1 base from V and 4 bases from J, with 4 bases between.

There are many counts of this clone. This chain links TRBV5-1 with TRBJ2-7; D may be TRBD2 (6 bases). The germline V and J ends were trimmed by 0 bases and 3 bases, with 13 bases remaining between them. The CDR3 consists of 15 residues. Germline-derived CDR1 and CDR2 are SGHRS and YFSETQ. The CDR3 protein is CASSLAGMEGYEQYF. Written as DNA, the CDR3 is TGCGCCAGCAGCTTGGCCGGGATGGAGGGCTACGAGCAGTACTTC.

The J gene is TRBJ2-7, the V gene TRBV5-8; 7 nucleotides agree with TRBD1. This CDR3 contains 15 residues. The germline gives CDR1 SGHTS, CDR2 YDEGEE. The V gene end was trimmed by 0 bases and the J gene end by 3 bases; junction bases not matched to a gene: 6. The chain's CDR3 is CASSLGQGFNYEQYF. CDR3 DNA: TGTGCCAGCAGCTTGGGACAGGGATTCAACTACGAGCAGTACTTC. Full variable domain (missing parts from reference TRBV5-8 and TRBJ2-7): EAGVTQSPTHLIKTRGQQATLRCSPISGHTSVYWYQQALGLGLQFLLWYDEGEERNRGNFPPRFSGRQFPNYSSELNVNALELEDSALYLCASSLGQGFNYEQYFGPGTRLTVT.

This CDR3 is CASRSRGAKNIQYF. Written as DNA, the CDR3 is TGTGCCAGCAGATCCAGGGGGGCCAAAAACATTCAGTACTTC. This sequence joins TRBV27 and TRBJ2-4; TRBD1 agrees at 7 bases. The CDR3 loop spans 14 amino acids. The V gene end was trimmed by 6 bases and the J gene end by 1 base; junction bases not matched to a gene: 3. From germline, CDR1 is MNHEY and CDR2 SMNVEV (reference sequence).

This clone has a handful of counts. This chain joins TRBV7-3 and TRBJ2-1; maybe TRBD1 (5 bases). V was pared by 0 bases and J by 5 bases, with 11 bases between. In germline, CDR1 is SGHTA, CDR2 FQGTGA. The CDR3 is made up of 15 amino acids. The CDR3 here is CASSLTGQYDNEQFF. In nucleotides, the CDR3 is TGTGCCAGCAGCTTAACGGGGCAGTATGACAATGAGCAGTTCTTC.

CDR3 region: CASSEAGTGEETQYF. CDR3 sequence (DNA): TGCGCCAGCAGCGAGGCCGGGACAGGAGAAGAGACCCAGTACTTC. The rearrangement uses TRBV5-1 and TRBJ2-5; 8 positions agree with TRBD1. Germline values: CDR1 SGHRS, CDR2 YFSETQ. J gave up 3 bases and V 4 bases, and 8 bases lay outside the gene matches. CDR3 size: 15 residues.

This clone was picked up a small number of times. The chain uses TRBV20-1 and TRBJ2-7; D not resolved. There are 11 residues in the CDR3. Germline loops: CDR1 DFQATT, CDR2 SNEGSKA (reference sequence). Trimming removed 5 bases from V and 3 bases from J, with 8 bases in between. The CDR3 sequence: CSALASYEQYF. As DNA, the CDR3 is TGCAGTGCTTTGGCTAGCTACGAGCAGTACTTC.

The CDR3 region is CASSLGGNQETQYF. CDR3 nucleotide sequence: TGTGCCAGCAGCTTGGGCGGTAATCAAGAGACCCAGTACTTC. The gene calls are TRBV5-6 and TRBJ2-5; D is unresolved. This CDR3 is built from 14 residues. V was shortened by 0 bases and J by 2 bases, with 8 bases between the two germline ends. Germline lookup yields CDR1 SGHDT and CDR2 YYEEEE.